Shown below are 15 T cell receptor beta chains from a single sample sequenced in a study of T cell repertoires in cytomegalovirus infection. TCRdb recomputed calls from the reads with MiXCR, one row per CDR3 protein. Here the sample spans 20,000 to 30,000 distinct CDR3 sequences, approximately 22% being singletons. These receptors lack a known antigen. The source material was CD8+ T cells from cultured PBMCs, sampled from culture after CMV antigen stimulation. The receptors shown here come from a human donor in good health (CMV status not recorded). Some clones in this sample may be carry-over from other donors' samples.

This clonotype appeared once. This sequence joins TRBV6-5 and TRBJ1-5, with 8 bases matching TRBD1. The CDR3 spans 14 residues. With 5 bases clipped from V and 5 bases from J, the junction kept 5 bases outside the gene matches. From germline, CDR1 is MNHEY and CDR2 SVGAGI. The CDR3 is CASSAQGVDQPQHF. The CDR3 DNA is TGTGCCAGCAGTGCACAGGGGGTGGATCAGCCCCAGCATTTT.

This clonotype was seen ten or more times. J is TRBJ2-7 and V is TRBV6-2 or TRBV6-3, with D hard to call. Trimming shortened V by 5 bases and J by 0 bases, and 17 bases separated the two germline ends. The CDR3 spans 16 residues. Germline V gene sequence: CDR1 MNHEY, CDR2 SVGEGT. The CDR3 DNA follows: TGTGCCAGCAGTAAACCGACTCACCGAAACTCCTACGAGCAGTACTTC. Its protein is CASSKPTHRNSYEQYF.

This clonotype appeared a few times. J is TRBJ2-2 and V is TRBV5-1; 10 positions agree with TRBD2. V lost 2 bases, J lost 7 bases, and 5 bases stayed unmatched. Per the germline V gene, CDR1 is SGHRS and CDR2 is YFSETQ. The CDR3 is made up of 15 amino acids. CDR3 nucleotide sequence: TGCGCCAGCAGCTTTCGACTAGCGGGTCGCGGGGAGCTGTTTTTT. This encodes CASSFRLAGRGELFF.

This rearrangement joins TRBV9 to TRBJ2-1, with TRBD1 matching 7 bases. Looked up from germline, CDR1 is SGDLS and CDR2 is YYNGEE. The CDR3 spans 20 residues. Losses at the gene ends were 2 bases for V and 4 bases for J; bases not matched to a gene: 21. CDR3 residues: CASSVSGTVSRAGQYNEQFF. CDR3 bases: TGTGCCAGCAGCGTCTCAGGGACAGTATCACGAGCAGGTCAATACAATGAGCAGTTCTTC.

This clonotype was recorded a few times. This chain connects TRBV12-3 or TRBV12-4 to TRBJ1-5; TRBD1 is a possible D gene (5 bases). V lost 7 bases and J lost 3, with 16 bases in between. This CDR3 has 15 amino acids. The CDR3 bases are TGTGCCAGCACTTTTTGGGGGAAGGTCAATCAGCCCCAGCATTTT. It translates to CASTFWGKVNQPQHF.

This clonotype was counted ten times or more. The chain's CDR3 is CASSLGTGGNEQYF. The CDR3 bases are TGTGCCAGCAGTCTCGGGACAGGGGGCAACGAGCAGTACTTC. The chain couples TRBV28 to TRBJ2-7, with 12 positions matching TRBD1. The V gene's germline CDR1 is MDHEN and CDR2 SYDVKM. V trimming: 5 bases; J trimming: 5 bases; junction bases outside the gene matches: 4. This CDR3 has 14 amino acids.

The chain couples TRBV5-5 to TRBJ1-2; D perhaps matches TRBD1 (6 bases). This CDR3 has 15 residues. The germline V gene has CDR1 SGHKS and CDR2 YYEKEE (reference sequence). V lost 1 base to trimming and J lost 5 bases, with 15 bases between them. The DNA of the CDR3 is TGTGCCAGCAGCTTGCAGAGTTCGGGGGCGTATGGCTACACCTTC. Translated: CASSLQSSGAYGYTF.

CDR3 protein: CASSAQARGYTF. The CDR3 DNA is TGTGCCAGCAGTGCTCAAGCTCGAGGCTACACCTTC. The genes are TRBV6-1 and TRBJ1-2; D unresolved. Trimming removed 4 bases from V and 8 bases from J, with 11 bases in between. In germline, CDR1 is MNHNS, CDR2 SASEGT. The CDR3 has 12 residues.

This clonotype has ten or more counts. The CDR3 loop reads CASSSIGTVYGYTF. CDR3 DNA: TGTGCCAGCAGTTCCATCGGGACAGTCTATGGCTACACCTTC. This chain joins TRBV12-3 or TRBV12-4 and TRBJ1-2; the match to TRBD1 covers 7 bases. V lost 4 bases and J lost 4; bases outside the gene matches: 6. The CDR3 is 14 residues long.

The chain is built from TRBV2 and TRBJ2-1, with D perhaps TRBD2 (6 bases). This CDR3 contains 16 residues. V lost 5 bases and J lost 5, with 19 bases in between. CDR1 and CDR2 from the germline V gene are SNHLY and FYNNEI. The CDR3 loop is CASSYSYAGTNNEQFF. CDR3 nucleotide sequence: TGTGCCAGCAGTTATTCCTATGCGGGGACGAACAATGAGCAGTTCTTC.

The chain links TRBV16 to TRBJ1-1; no definite D call. The CDR3 length is 14 residues. Trimming removed 3 bases from V and 0 bases from J, with 8 bases in between. Per the germline V gene, CDR1 is KGHSY and CDR2 is FQNENV. The CDR3 coding sequence is TGTGCCAGCAGCCACTGGTCGATGAACACTGAAGCTTTCTTT. Encoded protein: CASSHWSMNTEAFF.

The rearrangement uses TRBV4-1 and TRBJ2-2; D is ambiguous. Germline CDR1 reads MGHRA; CDR2 reads YSYEKL. The V gene lost 3 bases and the J gene lost 3 bases, with 11 bases spanning the gap. The CDR3 contains 15 residues. The DNA for the CDR3 is TGCGCCAGCAGCCAGAGACGTACTGACACCGGGGAGCTGTTTTTT. Encoded protein: CASSQRRTDTGELFF.

This clonotype was found many times. The chain uses TRBV12-3 or TRBV12-4 and TRBJ1-2, with D hard to call. V was shortened by 3 bases and J by 7 bases, with 15 bases between the two germline ends. This CDR3 spans 14 amino acids. The DNA for the CDR3 is TGTGCCAGCAGTTTGTCTGATAGGACGGGTGGCTACACCTTC. This codes for CASSLSDRTGGYTF.

In this sample, this clonotype turned up a few times. V gene TRBV4-3 combines with J gene TRBJ2-5, with TRBD1 as a possible D gene (6 bases). The CDR3 spans 16 residues. Germline CDR1 LGHNA, CDR2 YSLEER. V gave up 0 bases and J gave up 1 base, with 12 bases separating them. The CDR3: CASSQEWRTAQETQYF. CDR3 coding DNA: TGCGCCAGCAGCCAAGAGTGGCGGACAGCCCAAGAGACCCAGTACTTC.

The sample holds a few counts of this clonotype. This chain links TRBV2 with TRBJ2-2; D tentatively fits TRBD1 or TRBD2 (5 bases each). Trimming left V 8 bases short and J 3 bases short, with 19 bases between. Germline V gene data show CDR1 as SNHLY and CDR2 as FYNNEI. The CDR3 extends over 16 amino acids. CDR3: CASLSGTNFYTGELFF. The CDR3 region has the DNA TGTGCCAGCTTATCCGGGACCAACTTTTACACCGGGGAGCTGTTTTTT. Full variable domain (missing parts from reference TRBV2 and TRBJ2-2): EPEVTQTPSHQVTQMGQEVILRCVPISNHLYFYWYRQILGQKVEFLVSFYNNEISEKSEIFDDQFSVERPDGSNFTLKIRSTKLEDSAMYFCASLSGTNFYTGELFFGEGSRLTVL.